Listed below are T cell receptor beta chains from one sample, sequenced in a study of technical replicates of blood from a few donors. Sequenced by immunoSEQ multiplex PCR; TCRdb stores in-frame clones only, minus some. The sample lists 70,000 to 85,000 clones; around 90% were seen once. Sequencing was performed on T cells isolated from PBMCs. The receptors stem from a human donor in good health. Both conserved end residues are part of each CDR3. The order of the fields is V gene, clone size, D gene, J gene, CDR3 protein, CDR3 DNA. A D gene is named only where the DNA matches it firmly. Part of the rows lack a size; the others show once, few, many or a class for expanded clones.

V: TRBV10-3
size: NA
D: TRBD1
J: TRBJ1-6
CDR3: CAISETRNRGLNNSPLHF
DNA: TGTGCCATCAGTGAGACGCGGAACAGGGGGTTGAATAATTCACCCCTCCACTTT

V: TRBV5-1
size: NA
D: TRBD1
J: TRBJ1-1
CDR3: CASARDRDTEAFF
DNA: TGCGCCAGCGCTCGGGACAGGGACACTGAAGCTTTCTTT

V: TRBV27
size: NA
D: TRBD1
J: TRBJ1-3
CDR3: CASSTTGGLRNTIYF
DNA: TGTGCCAGCAGCACCACAGGGGGCCTTAGAAACACCATATATTTT

V: TRBV13
size: NA
D: NA
J: TRBJ1-2
CDR3: CASSLGGGQGYGYTF
DNA: TGTGCCAGCAGCTTAGGCGGGGGGCAGGGCTATGGCTACACCTTC

V: TRBV4-1
size: NA
D: NA
J: TRBJ1-1
CDR3: CASSQKRGGTEAFF
DNA: TGCGCCAGCAGCCAAAAAAGAGGGGGCACTGAAGCTTTCTTT

V: TRBV5-1
size: NA
D: TRBD2
J: TRBJ2-1
CDR3: CASSSGLAGGPGGNEQFF
DNA: TGCGCCAGCAGCTCGGGACTAGCGGGAGGGCCCGGTGGTAATGAGCAGTTCTTC

V: TRBV6-5
size: NA
D: TRBD1
J: TRBJ1-1
CDR3: CASRTRGLSDAFF
DNA: TGTGCCAGCAGAACCAGGGGGCTTTCTGACGCTTTCTTT

V: TRBV6-1
size: few
D: TRBD1
J: TRBJ1-1
CDR3: CASSATGGVEAFF
DNA: TGTGCCAGCAGTGCCACAGGGGGCGTTGAAGCTTTCTTT

V: TRBV25-1
size: NA
D: TRBD2
J: TRBJ2-1
CDR3: CASRERESRNEQFF
DNA: TGTGCCAGCAGAGAGCGGGAGAGTAGGAATGAGCAGTTCTTC

V: TRBV11-3
size: NA
D: TRBD1
J: TRBJ2-4
CDR3: CASSYRGQNIQYF
DNA: TGTGCCAGCAGCTACAGGGGGCAAAACATTCAGTACTTC

V: TRBV7-8
size: once
D: TRBD1
J: TRBJ1-6
CDR3: CASSERRDRERLSLHF
DNA: TGTGCCAGCAGCGAACGCCGGGACAGGGAACGCCTGTCCCTCCACTTT

V: TRBV27
size: NA
D: NA
J: TRBJ2-7
CDR3: CASSAGTNYEQYF
DNA: TGTGCCAGCAGTGCCGGGACAAACTACGAGCAGTACTTC

V: TRBV5-1
size: NA
D: TRBD1
J: TRBJ1-4
CDR3: CASSSSGTGEEKLFF
DNA: TGCGCCAGCAGCTCATCCGGGACAGGGGAAGAAAAACTGTTTTTT

V: TRBV28
size: once
D: NA
J: TRBJ1-1
CDR3: CASSLPYSTEAFF
DNA: TGTGCCAGCAGTCTACCCTATAGCACTGAAGCTTTCTTT

V: TRBV19
size: NA
D: TRBD1
J: TRBJ2-7
CDR3: CASSPSSFGRGHYEQYF
DNA: TGTGCCAGTAGTCCCTCGTCGTTCGGCAGGGGGCACTACGAGCAGTACTTC

V: TRBV28
size: once
D: TRBD1
J: TRBJ1-1
CDR3: CASVARGQNTEAFF
DNA: TGTGCCAGTGTGGCGAGGGGGCAGAACACTGAAGCTTTCTTT

V: TRBV11-3
size: NA
D: TRBD2
J: TRBJ2-1
CDR3: CASSLSGGFYNEQFF
DNA: TGTGCCAGCAGCTTAAGCGGGGGGTTCTACAATGAGCAGTTCTTC

V: TRBV27
size: NA
D: NA
J: TRBJ2-5
CDR3: CASSPLQPGTQYF
DNA: TGTGCCAGCAGTCCCTTACAGCCTGGGACCCAGTACTTC

V: TRBV5-1
size: NA
D: TRBD1
J: TRBJ1-1
CDR3: CASSLGQGASDTEAFF
DNA: TGCGCCAGCAGCTTGGGACAGGGGGCATCGGACACTGAAGCTTTCTTT

V: TRBV5-4
size: NA
D: TRBD2
J: TRBJ2-5
CDR3: CASSTGTSGVQETQYF
DNA: TGTGCCAGCAGCACAGGGACTAGCGGAGTCCAAGAGACCCAGTACTTC

V: TRBV25-1
size: NA
D: NA
J: TRBJ1-1
CDR3: CASSDPAGVNTEAFF
DNA: TGTGCCAGCAGTGATCCGGCAGGGGTGAACACTGAAGCTTTCTTT

V: TRBV28
size: NA
D: NA
J: TRBJ1-1
CDR3: CASSSNTEAFF
DNA: TGTGCCAGCAGCTCTAACACTGAAGCTTTCTTT

V: TRBV2
size: NA
D: NA
J: TRBJ2-7
CDR3: CASSEATALSYEQYF
DNA: TGTGCCAGCAGTGAAGCCACAGCTCTCTCCTACGAGCAGTACTTC